This T cell receptor (beta chain) originates from a study of blood T cell repertoires in COVID-19. Study in general: T cells, B-cell-depleted T cells, or PBMCs supplied cDNA or gDNA.

Assay: immunoSEQ multiplex PCR; the TCRdb copy retains only in-frame clones and omits some. The sample contains approximately 170,000 clones, roughly 80% of which appear only once. V lost 0 bases and J lost 5; bases outside the gene matches: 7. CDR1 SGDLS and CDR2 YYNGEE come from the germline V gene. The CDR3 totals 16 residues. This TCR derives from a man between 65 and 85 years old with active or convalescent COVID-19. The chain links TRBV9 to TRBJ2-5, with 10 bases matching TRBD2. Sequencing input: peripheral blood. In DNA form, the CDR3 reads TGTGCCAGCAGCGTAGGTACTAGCGGGGCCTACGAGACCCAGTACTTC. Translating gives CASSVGTSGAYETQYF.